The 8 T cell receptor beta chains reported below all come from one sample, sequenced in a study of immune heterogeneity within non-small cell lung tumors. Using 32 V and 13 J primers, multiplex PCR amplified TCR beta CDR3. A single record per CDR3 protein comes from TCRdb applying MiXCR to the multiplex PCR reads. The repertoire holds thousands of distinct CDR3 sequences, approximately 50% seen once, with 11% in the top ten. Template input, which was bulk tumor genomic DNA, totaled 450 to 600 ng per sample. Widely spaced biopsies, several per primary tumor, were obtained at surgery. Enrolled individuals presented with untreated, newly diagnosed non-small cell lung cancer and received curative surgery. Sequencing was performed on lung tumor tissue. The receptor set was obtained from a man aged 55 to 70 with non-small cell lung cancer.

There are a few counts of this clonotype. The CDR3 region is CASRIGESVNTEAFF. The DNA for the CDR3 is TGTGCCAGCAGGATAGGGGAGTCGGTGAACACTGAAGCTTTCTTT. The rearrangement uses TRBV6-2 or TRBV6-3 and TRBJ1-1; TRBD1 might be the D (5 bases). Germline-derived CDR1 and CDR2 are MNHEY and SVGEGT. V lost 6 bases and J 0 bases, leaving 14 bases between the germline ends. This CDR3 contains 15 residues.

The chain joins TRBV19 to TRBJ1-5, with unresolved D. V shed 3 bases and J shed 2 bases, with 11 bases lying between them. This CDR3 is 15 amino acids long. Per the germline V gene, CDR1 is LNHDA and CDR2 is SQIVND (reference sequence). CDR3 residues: CASSMNGYGNQPQHF. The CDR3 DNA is TGTGCCAGTAGTATGAACGGCTATGGCAATCAGCCCCAGCATTTT.

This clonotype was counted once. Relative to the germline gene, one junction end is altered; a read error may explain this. DNA of the CDR3: TGTGCCATCAGTGAAGGGACAGTTCATTCGCCCCTCCACTTT. Its translation: CAISEGTVHSPLHF. This chain uses TRBV10-3 with TRBJ1-6; 7 nucleotides match TRBD1. The CDR3 spans 14 residues. Germline CDR1 and CDR2: ENHRY and SYGVKD.

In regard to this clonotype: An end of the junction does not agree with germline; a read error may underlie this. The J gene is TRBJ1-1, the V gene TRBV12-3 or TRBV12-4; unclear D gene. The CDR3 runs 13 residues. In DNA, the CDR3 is TGTGCCAGCAGTTTGTGGATGAACACTGAAGCTTCCTTT. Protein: CASSLWMNTEASF.

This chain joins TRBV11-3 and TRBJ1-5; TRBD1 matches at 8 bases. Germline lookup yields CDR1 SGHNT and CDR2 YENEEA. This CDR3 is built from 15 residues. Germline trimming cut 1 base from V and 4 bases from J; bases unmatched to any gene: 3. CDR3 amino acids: CASSLGDRGNQPQHF. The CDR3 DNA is TGTGCCAGCAGCTTAGGTGACAGGGGAAATCAGCCCCAGCATTTT.

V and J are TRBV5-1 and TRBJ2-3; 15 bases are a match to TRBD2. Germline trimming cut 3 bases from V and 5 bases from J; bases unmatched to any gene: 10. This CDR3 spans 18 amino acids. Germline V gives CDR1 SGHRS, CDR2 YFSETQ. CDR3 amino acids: CASSYRTSGRAAEDTQYF. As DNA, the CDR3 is TGCGCCAGCAGCTATCGGACTAGCGGGAGGGCCGCGGAAGATACGCAGTATTTT.

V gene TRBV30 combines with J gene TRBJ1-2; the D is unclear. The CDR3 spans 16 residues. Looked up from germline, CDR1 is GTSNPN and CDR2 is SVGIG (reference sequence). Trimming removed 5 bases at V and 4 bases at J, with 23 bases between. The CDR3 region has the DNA TGTGCCTGGGAGACCTACCTGGTGGGTAGTAGCTATGGCTACACCTTC. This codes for CAWETYLVGSSYGYTF.

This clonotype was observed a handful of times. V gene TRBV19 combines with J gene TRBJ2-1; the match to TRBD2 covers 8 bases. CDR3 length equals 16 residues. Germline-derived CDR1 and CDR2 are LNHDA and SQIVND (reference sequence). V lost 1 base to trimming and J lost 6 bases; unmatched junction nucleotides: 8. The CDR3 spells CASSIVAGGRINEQFF. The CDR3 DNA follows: TGTGCCAGTAGTATAGTGGCTGGCGGGAGGATCAATGAGCAGTTCTTC. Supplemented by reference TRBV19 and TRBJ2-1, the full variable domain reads DGGITQSPKYLFRKEGQNVTLSCEQNLNHDAMYWYRQDPGQGLRLIYYSQIVNDFQKGDIAEGYSVSREKKESFPLTVTSAQKNPTAFYLCASSIVAGGRINEQFFGPGTRLTVL.